This T cell receptor beta chain was found in a study of blood T cell repertoires in COVID-19. For the study at large: Samples of COVID-19 (acute and convalescent) were obtained from the United States, Italy and Spain. PBMCs, B-cell-depleted T cells, or T cells were the source of the cDNA or gDNA that made up the material.

Residents of about two dozen US areas, aged about 18 to 89 years, made up the participants. The V and J ends lost 4 bases and 5 bases, in that order; junction bases with no gene match: 8. CDR3 length: 14 amino acids. Germline assignment: CDR1 SGHDT and CDR2 YYEEEE. The authors' processing: The authors estimated nucleated cell counts from reference gene primer amplification. Sequenced by immunoSEQ multiplex PCR; TCRdb stores in-frame clones only, minus some. V, J and clone size were drawn from that table, and D and trimming were deduced from the DNA. The sample lists hundreds of thousands of clones, approximately 91% occurring once.

The TCR originated in a woman in her 30s who had recovered from COVID-19. What was sequenced was PBMCs or T cells enriched from blood (not recorded which). The rearrangement uses TRBV5-6 and TRBJ2-5, with TRBD1 identical over 7 bases. The CDR3, as DNA: TGTGCCAGCAGCCGTGCCGTACAGGGGGAGACCCAGTACTTC. It codes for CASSRAVQGETQYF.